Detailed here is one T cell receptor (beta chain). Its antigen is unknown. TCRdb processed the 5' RACE reads anew with MiXCR; each CDR3 protein has one entry. The repertoire holds around 110,000 distinct CDR3 sequences, with about an eighth as singletons. The entry originates in a study of T-cell memory formation after mild COVID-19. The CDR3 runs 12 residues. Germline values: CDR1 SQVTM, CDR2 ANQGSEA. Trimming cost V 0 bases and J 5 bases, with 7 bases left between them. Study-wide findings and caveats: Researchers found some responding clones in pre-infection memory, a sign that cross-reactive memory joined. Most CD4+ clones that shrank were in CM and EM, while CD8+ ones turned up in EMRA. Proof of SARS-CoV-2 specificity was absent for the second-wave clones that crested on day 37.

The V call is TRBV29-1, the J call TRBJ1-2, with a tentative D call TRBD1 (6 bases). The sequence was collected from an adult woman who had mild COVID-19 (a few samples of this study predate the infection). Cell type and time point are not known. The sample consisted of PBMCs or a T cell subset sorted from them (not recorded which). The CDR3 coding sequence is TGCAGCGTTGAAGAGGGGGCATATGGCTACACCTTC. Its protein is CSVEEGAYGYTF. Supplemented by reference TRBV29-1 and TRBJ1-2, the full variable domain reads SAVISQKPSRDICQRGTSLTIQCQVDSQVTMMFWYRQQPGQSLTLIATANQGSEATYESGFVIDKFPISRPNLTFSTLTVSNMSPEDSSIYLCSVEEGAYGYTFGSGTRLTVV.